Listed here are 32 T cell receptor beta chains from one sample, sequenced in a study of regulatory T cells in long-lasting Graves disease. The TCR beta library used iRepertoire HTBI primers with Arm-PCR amplification of CDR3. TCRdb processed the multiplex PCR reads anew with MiXCR; each CDR3 protein has one entry. This sample has hundreds of thousands of distinct CDR3 sequences; 15% to 19% occur once, and the top ten carry approximately 22%. Documented time point: newly diagnosed GD, antithyroid drugs for less than 3 months. Generation of the TCR library employed RNA extracted from PBMCs. This specimen was peripheral blood mononuclear cells (PBMCs), taken at new diagnosis, from a patient treated with antithyroid drugs. These receptors were obtained from a female donor with Graves disease.

This clonotype was seen at least ten times. The chain carries TRBV6-2 or TRBV6-3 and TRBJ1-1; tentatively, D is TRBD1 (5 bases). The length of the CDR3 is 13 residues. The germline V gene has CDR1 MNHEY and CDR2 SVGEGT. V dropped 5 bases and J dropped 8 bases, with 15 bases sitting between them. CDR3 DNA sequence: TGTGCCAGCAGTGAAGTTCCAGGGATGGAAGCTTTCTTT. It translates to CASSEVPGMEAFF.

This clonotype was observed many times. The chain uses TRBV10-1 and TRBJ2-1; D ambiguous. V was trimmed by 0 bases and J by 0 bases, leaving 12 bases between them. The germline V gene encodes CDR1 WNHNN and CDR2 SYGVQD (reference sequence). The CDR3 sequence is 17 residues long. For the CDR3, the DNA is TGCGCCAGCAGTGAGTCCTGGACGGACGGCTCCTACAATGAGCAGTTCTTC. Protein sequence: CASSESWTDGSYNEQFF.

This clonotype was recorded many times. The chain links TRBV2 to TRBJ2-1; 12 bases match TRBD2. The CDR3 loop spans 15 amino acids. Germline V CDR1 and CDR2: SNHLY, FYNNEI. The V gene end was trimmed by 6 bases and the J gene end by 9 bases; junction bases not matched to a gene: 9. CDR3 region: CASSRLAGELVEQFF. CDR3 sequence (DNA): TGTGCCAGCAGCCGACTAGCGGGAGAACTCGTTGAGCAGTTCTTC.

This clonotype was picked up many times. The gene calls are TRBV3-1 and TRBJ1-1, with TRBD1 matching 10 bases. Looked up from germline, CDR1 is LGHDT and CDR2 is YNNKEL (reference sequence). Trimming at V came to 2 bases and at J to 5 bases, leaving 5 bases not matched to a gene. The CDR3 sequence is 15 residues long. The CDR3 nucleotides are TGTGCCAGCAGCCAAAGGGACAGGGGAGGGACTGAAGCTTTCTTT. Translating it yields CASSQRDRGGTEAFF.

At least ten counts were recorded for this clonotype. The CDR3 loop reads CASSRGTSGGQGETQYF. The CDR3 DNA is TGTGCCAGCAGTAGAGGGACTAGCGGGGGTCAGGGGGAGACCCAGTACTTC. The chain employs TRBV6-1 and TRBJ2-5; the match to TRBD2 covers 14 bases. V shed 5 bases and J 5 bases; nucleotides not matched to a gene: 10. This CDR3 is built from 17 residues. Germline lookup yields CDR1 MNHNS and CDR2 SASEGT.

This clonotype was seen repeatedly, ten times or more. This chain links TRBV7-9 with TRBJ2-7; TRBD2 is a possible D gene (5 bases). V was clipped by 4 bases and J by 2 bases, with 15 bases between them. Per germline, CDR1 SEHNR and CDR2 FQNEAQ (reference sequence). This CDR3 is built from 15 residues. CDR3 nucleotides: TGTGCCAGCAGCTCAACATGGGGAGCGACCTACGAGCAGTACTTC. Its protein is CASSSTWGATYEQYF. The whole variable domain, filled in from reference TRBV7-9 and TRBJ2-7, reads DTGVSQNPRHKITKRGQNVTFRCDPISEHNRLYWYRQTLGQGPEFLTYFQNEAQLEKSRLLSDRFSAERPKGSFSTLEIQRTEQGDSAMYLCASSSTWGATYEQYFGPGTRLTVT.

This clonotype was observed at least ten times. This rearrangement joins TRBV9 to TRBJ2-1, with D possibly being TRBD2 (6 bases). Germline V gene sequence: CDR1 SGDLS, CDR2 YYNGEE. V lost 2 bases and J 0 bases, leaving 18 bases between the germline ends. This CDR3 is built from 18 residues. The CDR3 here is CASSVVGGQSSSYNEQFF. The CDR3 nucleotides read TGTGCCAGCAGCGTCGTGGGGGGTCAATCCAGCTCCTACAATGAGCAGTTCTTC.

There are many counts of this clonotype. CDR3 sequence reads: CASSLSALDTQYF. The CDR3 nucleotides read TGTGCCAGCAGCTTAAGTGCCCTAGATACGCAGTATTTT. The genes are TRBV7-3 and TRBJ2-3, with D uncertain. Germline V lookup: CDR1 SGHTA, CDR2 FQGTGA. V lost 1 base and J lost 5, with 7 bases in between. This CDR3 has 13 amino acids.

The chain links TRBV12-5 to TRBJ2-1; TRBD2 agrees at 13 bases. Germline lookup yields CDR1 LGHNT and CDR2 FRNRAP. This CDR3 is built from 16 residues. Trimming cost V 3 bases and J 8 bases; bases outside gene matches: 7. The CDR3 coding sequence is TGTGCTAGTGGTTTCCAACTAGCGGGGGGGCCCTATGAGCAGTTCTTC. It yields the protein CASGFQLAGGPYEQFF. Using reference TRBV12-5 and TRBJ2-1 for the parts outside the CDR3, the full variable domain is DARVTQTPRHKVTEMGQEVTMRCQPILGHNTVFWYRQTMMQGLELLAYFRNRAPLDDSGMPKDRFSAEMPDATLATLKIQPSEPRDSAVYFCASGFQLAGGPYEQFFGPGTRLTVL.

This clonotype was seen ten or more times. The genes are TRBV20-1 and TRBJ2-7; D might be TRBD1 (6 bases). The CDR3 sequence is 11 residues long. V was cut by 5 bases and J by 5 bases, with 10 bases left in between. CDR1 and CDR2 (germline): DFQATT, SNEGSKA (reference sequence). DNA of the CDR3: TGCAGTGCTCCGGACAGTCACGAGCAGTACTTC. This sequence encodes CSAPDSHEQYF.

In its sample, this clonotype was seen many times. The chain recombines TRBV7-3 with TRBJ1-1; tentatively, D is TRBD1 (5 bases). CDR3 length: 15 residues. CDR1 and CDR2 from the germline V gene are SGHTA and FQGTGA. Trimming removed 4 bases at V and 1 base at J, with 13 bases between. The DNA for the CDR3 is TGTGCCAGCAGCTCAACGGCGGGGCAGAACACTGAAGCTTTCTTT. This translates into CASSSTAGQNTEAFF.

This clonotype was picked up many times. The chain is built from TRBV20-1 and TRBJ2-7; no firm D call. Trimming shortened V by 3 bases and J by 6 bases, and 9 bases separated the two germline ends. Looked up from germline, CDR1 is DFQATT and CDR2 is SNEGSKA (reference sequence). The CDR3 is made up of 11 amino acids. This CDR3 is CSASALSEQYF. The CDR3 region has the DNA TGCAGTGCTAGTGCATTGTCCGAGCAGTACTTC.

There are many counts of this clonotype. This chain joins TRBV27 and TRBJ2-3; a possible D gene is TRBD2 (5 bases). V lost 3 bases and J 6 bases, leaving 10 bases between the germline ends. Germline V CDR1 and CDR2: MNHEY, SMNVEV (reference sequence). This CDR3 is 13 amino acids long. Here the CDR3 DNA reads TGTGCCAGCAGTTTTGTGGGGAGTGATACGCAGTATTTT. This translates into CASSFVGSDTQYF.

This clonotype was detected many times. V gene TRBV7-8 combines with J gene TRBJ1-6; TRBD1 might be the D (5 bases). Deletions cut 1 base from V and 6 bases from J, with 19 bases between. This CDR3 comprises 18 residues. The germline V gene encodes CDR1 SGHVS and CDR2 FQNEAQ. CDR3 nucleotide sequence: TGTGCCAGCAGCTTAGATGTCCAGGGAGAAAGGATTAATTCACCCCTCCACTTT. As protein: CASSLDVQGERINSPLHF. Based on the CDR3 plus reference TRBV7-8 and TRBJ1-6, the full variable domain is GAGVSQSPRYKVAKRGQDVALRCDPISGHVSLFWYQQALGQGPEFLTYFQNEAQLDKSGLPSDRFFAERPEGSVSTLKIQRTQQEDSAVYLCASSLDVQGERINSPLHFGNGTRLTVT.

V and J are TRBV12-3 or TRBV12-4 and TRBJ2-5; 10 nucleotides match TRBD2. Trimming took 6 bases from V and 0 from J; bases not matched to a gene: 16. The CDR3 length is 19 residues. The CDR3 protein is CASRLIRTSGKLNQETQYF. The CDR3 DNA sequence: TGTGCCAGCAGGCTAATAAGGACTAGCGGAAAACTTAACCAAGAGACCCAGTACTTC.

To note about this clonotype: A read error likely explains this, since a far larger clone differs by one base. V usage is TRBV28 and J usage is TRBJ2-1; D could derive from TRBD1 or TRBD2 (7 bases each). This CDR3 is 15 amino acids long. Trimming stripped 6 bases from V and 10 bases from J, with 22 bases between. Germline CDR1 is MDHEN and CDR2 is SYDVKM. The CDR3, as DNA: TGTGCCAGCAGCTTAGGGGGCGGGGGAACCTACGAGCAGTTCTTC. Its translation is CASSLGGGGTYEQFF.

At least ten counts were recorded for this clonotype. CDR3 in DNA: TGCAGTGCTTACAGGGAACACACTGAAGCTTTCTTT. It translates to CSAYREHTEAFF. The chain links TRBV20-1 to TRBJ1-1; TRBD1 is a possible D gene (6 bases). CDR1 is DFQATT, CDR2 SNEGSKA, per germline (reference sequence). The CDR3 is made up of 12 amino acids. Trimming removed 5 bases from V and 3 bases from J, with 10 bases in between.

This clonotype has a count of ten or more. The chain combines TRBV11-2 with TRBJ1-2; D remains ambiguous. V was cut by 0 bases and J by 4 bases, with 12 bases left in between. Germline V gene sequence: CDR1 SGHAT, CDR2 FQNNGV. The CDR3 is made up of 15 amino acids. The CDR3 sequence is CASSLEPGSLYGYTF. CDR3 DNA sequence: TGTGCCAGCAGCTTAGAACCAGGATCCCTCTATGGCTACACCTTC.

This clonotype appeared a few times. Given a far larger clone just one base away, this is likely a sequencing read error. A read error is likely, as this CDR3 ends without the conserved phenylalanine or tryptophan. J is TRBJ1-1 and V is TRBV12-3 or TRBV12-4; 7 nucleotides align to TRBD1. The CDR3 consists of 16 residues. Trimming cost V 6 bases and J 6 bases; bases outside gene matches: 16. DNA for the CDR3: TGTGCCAGCAGCCCCAGGTCCCTACAGGGGAGAGCTGAAGCTTTCCTT. Amino acid sequence: CASSPRSLQGRAEAFL.

This clonotype was seen at least ten times. The chain is built from TRBV7-2 and TRBJ2-2, with TRBD2 identical over 10 bases. V dropped 6 bases and J dropped 6; count of bases not matched to a gene: 1. The CDR3 is 13 amino acids. Germline-derived CDR1 and CDR2 are SGHTA and FQGNSA. The CDR3 DNA follows: TGTGCCAGCAGAGGACTAGCGGCCGGGGAGCTGTTTTTT. As protein: CASRGLAAGELFF. The variable domain in full, with the rest retrieved from reference TRBV7-2 and TRBJ2-2, is GAGVSQSPSNKVTEKGKDVELRCDPISGHTALYWYRQSLGQGLEFLIYFQGNSAPDKSGLPSDRFSAERTGGSVSTLTIQRTQQEDSAVYLCASRGLAAGELFFGEGSRLTVL.

This clonotype was seen many times. The chain links TRBV18 to TRBJ2-7, with D uncertain. Germline CDR1 KGHSH, CDR2 LQKENI. Trimming shortened V by 0 bases and J by 5 bases, and 11 bases separated the two germline ends. This CDR3 region has 14 residues. The CDR3, as DNA: TGTGCCAGCTCACCACCATGGGCTCCCGACGAGCAGTACTTC. It translates to CASSPPWAPDEQYF.

This clonotype was detected a few times. The chain carries TRBV7-9 and TRBJ2-1; D is unresolved. The CDR3 sequence is 14 residues long. Trimming cost V 5 bases and J 6 bases, with 14 bases left between them. Germline loops: CDR1 SEHNR, CDR2 FQNEAQ (reference sequence). CDR3 residues: CASSRGIGPNEQFF. The CDR3 DNA follows: TGTGCCAGCAGCCGAGGTATAGGACCCAATGAGCAGTTCTTC.

This clonotype was counted ten times or more. The CDR3 sequence: CSALRDRDSLYNEQFF. CDR3 in DNA: TGCAGTGCTCTCCGCGACCGGGACTCCCTCTACAATGAGCAGTTCTTC. This chain links TRBV20-1 with TRBJ2-1; D may be TRBD2 (6 bases). Germline V lookup: CDR1 DFQATT, CDR2 SNEGSKA (reference sequence). Trimming took 5 bases from V and 3 from J, leaving 20 bases between them. This CDR3 has 16 residues.

The sample holds many counts of this clonotype. V is TRBV15 and J is TRBJ2-1, with 9 nucleotides matching TRBD2. The CDR3 spans 16 residues. Looked up from germline, CDR1 is LNHNV and CDR2 is YYDKDF (reference sequence). Trimming removed 8 bases from V and 4 bases from J; junction bases left unmatched: 12. The CDR3 region is CATRHGLAGTYNEQFF. In nucleotides, the CDR3 is TGTGCCACCCGGCATGGTCTAGCGGGGACTTACAATGAGCAGTTCTTC.

The chain is built from TRBV27 and TRBJ2-2; maybe TRBD2 (6 bases). CDR3 length equals 14 residues. Trimming pared 8 bases from V and 3 bases from J, leaving 13 bases between. Germline CDR1 MNHEY, CDR2 SMNVEV (reference sequence). CDR3 protein: CASRPGVHTGELFF. The CDR3, as DNA: TGTGCCAGCCGACCGGGAGTCCACACCGGGGAGCTGTTTTTT.

This clonotype was seen ten or more times. The genes are TRBV12-3 or TRBV12-4 and TRBJ1-1; D may be TRBD1 (5 bases). V was shortened by 6 bases and J by 1 base, with 9 bases between the two germline ends. This CDR3 has 13 residues. CDR3 amino acids: CASSSRANTEAFF. The CDR3 DNA sequence: TGTGCCAGCAGCTCCAGGGCGAACACTGAAGCTTTCTTT.

The J gene is TRBJ1-3, the V gene TRBV20-1, with D tentatively TRBD1 (6 bases). This CDR3 spans 13 amino acids. Germline V lookup: CDR1 DFQATT, CDR2 SNEGSKA (reference sequence). The V and J ends lost 2 bases and 6 bases respectively, with 11 bases between them. The CDR3 is CSARQGYENTIYF. The CDR3 DNA reads as TGCAGTGCTAGACAGGGGTATGAAAACACCATATATTTT.

This clonotype was observed many times. This chain links TRBV10-3 with TRBJ2-2; D tentatively fits TRBD1 or TRBD2 (5 bases each). The V gene's germline CDR1 is ENHRY and CDR2 SYGVKD. Trimming took off 7 bases at V and 4 bases at J, with 10 bases between the two ends. The CDR3 covers 13 residues. The CDR3 DNA reads as TGTGCCATCACTCCGGGGCGCACCGGGGAGCTGTTTTTT. This translates into CAITPGRTGELFF.

Remarks on this clonotype: A far larger clone is one nucleotide away, so this likely arose from a read error. The CDR3 reads CASSSPLTSGRQSEQFF. The CDR3 bases are TGTGCCAGCAGTTCCCCCCTAACTAGCGGGAGACAGTCCGAGCAGTTCTTC. The rearrangement joins TRBV28 to TRBJ2-1; 11 bases line up with TRBD2. V was clipped by 4 bases and J by 10 bases; unmatched bases: 15. The CDR3 length is 17 residues. Germline CDR1 is MDHEN and CDR2 is SYDVKM.

This clonotype was observed many times. CDR3 region: CASSFSQNTEAFF. The CDR3 nucleotides read TGTGCCAGCAGTTTTAGCCAGAACACTGAAGCTTTCTTT. This chain joins TRBV12-3 or TRBV12-4 and TRBJ1-1; D gene unclear. Trimming took off 3 bases at V and 1 base at J, with 6 bases between the two ends. The CDR3 runs to 13 residues.

The rearrangement links TRBV24-1 to TRBJ2-1; possibly TRBD1 for D (6 bases). Germline values: CDR1 KGHDR, CDR2 SFDVKD. With 4 bases removed from V and 0 bases from J, the gap between germline ends came to 12 bases. This CDR3 spans 16 amino acids. In DNA form, the CDR3 reads TGTGCCACCAGTGACCCAACAGGGCTCTCCTACAATGAGCAGTTCTTC. Amino acid sequence: CATSDPTGLSYNEQFF.

Many counts were recorded for this clonotype. The V and J genes are TRBV30 and TRBJ1-1; D ambiguous. Germline CDR1 and CDR2: GTSNPN and SVGIG (reference sequence). V was trimmed by 0 bases and J by 0 bases, leaving 11 bases between them. This CDR3 has 15 amino acids. The DNA of the CDR3 is TGTGCCTGGAGTGTACTTGGGGAGATGAACACTGAAGCTTTCTTT. Protein sequence: CAWSVLGEMNTEAFF.